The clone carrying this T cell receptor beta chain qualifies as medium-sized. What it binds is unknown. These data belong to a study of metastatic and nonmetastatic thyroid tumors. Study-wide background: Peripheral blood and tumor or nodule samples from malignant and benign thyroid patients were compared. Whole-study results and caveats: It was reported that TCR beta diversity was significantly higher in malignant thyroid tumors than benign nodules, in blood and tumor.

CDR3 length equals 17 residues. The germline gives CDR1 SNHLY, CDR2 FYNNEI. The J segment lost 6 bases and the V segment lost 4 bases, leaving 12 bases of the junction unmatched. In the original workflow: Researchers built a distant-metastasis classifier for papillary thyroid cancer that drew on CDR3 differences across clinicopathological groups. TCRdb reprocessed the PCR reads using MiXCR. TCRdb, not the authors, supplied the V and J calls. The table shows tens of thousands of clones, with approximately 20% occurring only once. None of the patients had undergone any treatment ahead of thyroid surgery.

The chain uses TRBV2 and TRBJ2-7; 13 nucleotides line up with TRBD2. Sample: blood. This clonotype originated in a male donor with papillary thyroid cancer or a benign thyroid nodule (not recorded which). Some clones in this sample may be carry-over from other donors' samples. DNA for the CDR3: TGTGCCAGCAGTGGAGGGGGACTAGCGGGGAGTATTTCCGAGCAGTACTTC. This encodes CASSGGGLAGSISEQYF.